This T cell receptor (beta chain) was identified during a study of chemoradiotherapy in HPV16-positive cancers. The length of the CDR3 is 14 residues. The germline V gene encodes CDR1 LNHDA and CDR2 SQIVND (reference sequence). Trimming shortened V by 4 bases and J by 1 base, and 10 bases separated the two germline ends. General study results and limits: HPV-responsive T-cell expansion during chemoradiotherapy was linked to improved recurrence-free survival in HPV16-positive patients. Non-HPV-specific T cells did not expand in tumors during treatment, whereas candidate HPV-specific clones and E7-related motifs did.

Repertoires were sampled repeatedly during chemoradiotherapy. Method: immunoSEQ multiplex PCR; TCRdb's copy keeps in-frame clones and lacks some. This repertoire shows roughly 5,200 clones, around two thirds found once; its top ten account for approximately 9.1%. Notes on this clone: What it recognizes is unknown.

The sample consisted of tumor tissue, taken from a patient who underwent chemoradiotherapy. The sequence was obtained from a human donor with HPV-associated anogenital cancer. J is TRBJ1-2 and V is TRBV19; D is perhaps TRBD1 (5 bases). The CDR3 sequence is CASSKRDGNYGYTF. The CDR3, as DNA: TGTGCCAGTAGTAAACGGGACGGTAACTATGGCTACACCTTC.